This TCR beta chain was sequenced in a study of human T cells and chemical hapten exposure. Germline loops: CDR1 MNHEY, CDR2 SVGAGI. The V gene end was trimmed by 4 bases and the J gene end by 5 bases; junction bases not matched to a gene: 9. This CDR3 contains 15 residues. What the library attached to individual cDNA molecules were unique molecular identifiers. TCRdb itself ran the RACE reads through MiXCR, one entry per CDR3 protein. The data show approximately 260,000 distinct CDR3 sequences, 7.5% to 8% seen once. Noted time point: pre-sensitization, week 0. Treatment: therapeutic diphenylcyclopropenone sensitization with weekly scalp DPC. Patients had alopecia, were aged 18 to 70, and were not pregnant. This clonotype was counted between two and nine times. Its antigen is as yet unknown. The study, taken as a whole, reports: Expanded TCRs created a significantly greater count of big CDR3 similarity clusters than controls did. Counts of expanded TCRs (at PT1) showed a positive correlation with patch test score.

The clonotype was recovered from a man between 18 and 29 years old with alopecia areata. Some clones in this sample may be carry-over from other donors' samples. The chain is built from TRBV6-5 and TRBJ1-2; 8 bases align to TRBD1. Sequencing was performed on whole blood, taken in connection with sensitization to the hapten diphenylcyclopropenone (DPC). The DNA for the CDR3 is TGTGCCAGCAGTTTTACCGGGACAGGCCTTTATGGCTACACCTTC. Translating it yields CASSFTGTGLYGYTF.